Listed below are T cell receptor beta chains from one sample, sequenced in a study of blood T cell repertoires in COVID-19. Repertoires were generated with immunoSEQ multiplex PCR, while TCRdb's copy carries only in-frame clones and drops some. The sample holds about 100,000 clones, roughly nine tenths seen once. What was sequenced was peripheral blood. These receptor sequences come from a man between 25 and 39 years old in a cohort sampled during active COVID-19. Each CDR3 is given with its conserved first and last residue. Each record gives: V gene, D gene, clone size, J gene, CDR3 length, CDR3 DNA, CDR3 protein. The D gene is left open where the match is weak. Rows may omit the clone size; those that give it use once, few, many or a size class.

TRBV5-1	-	-	TRBJ2-4	15	TGCGCCAGCAGCTTGGTGTCAGGGGAGGGAAACATTCAGTACTTC	CASSLVSGEGNIQYF
TRBV2	-	-	TRBJ2-2	14	TGTGCCAGCATTCAAGCCCCGGACACCGGGGAGCTGTTTTTT	CASIQAPDTGELFF
TRBV6-5	TRBD1	-	TRBJ1-5	13	TGTGCCAGCAGTTCCAAAGGGACAGTAGCCCAGCATTTT	CASSSKGTVAQHF
TRBV28	-	-	TRBJ2-7	16	TGTGCCAGCAGTCCGACTCTAGCATACCGTACCTACGAGCAGTACTTC	CASSPTLAYRTYEQYF
TRBV5-1	-	-	TRBJ2-2	13	TGCGCCAGCAGCCCGGAGATCGGCGGGGAGCTGTTTTTT	CASSPEIGGELFF
TRBV11-2	TRBD1	-	TRBJ1-2	14	TGTGCCAGCAGCTTCCTCACAGGGGACTATGGCTACACCTTC	CASSFLTGDYGYTF
TRBV4-1	TRBD2	-	TRBJ2-5	16	TGCGCCAGCAGCCAAGTGAGCGGGGGGCACCAAGAGACCCAGTACTTC	CASSQVSGGHQETQYF
TRBV6-5	TRBD1	-	TRBJ1-5	14	TGTGCCAGCAGGAAGGACAGGGGCAATCAGCCCCAGCATTTT	CASRKDRGNQPQHF
TRBV9	-	-	TRBJ2-3	18	TGTGCCAGCAGCGTAGACGGCGGCGGGGGCAAGAGCACAGATACGCAGTATTTT	CASSVDGGGGKSTDTQYF
TRBV7-8	TRBD1	-	TRBJ2-7	14	TGTGCCAGCAGCTTCGGGACAGTCCTCTACGAGCAGTACTTC	CASSFGTVLYEQYF
TRBV28	-	-	TRBJ1-3	16	TGTGCCAGCAGTTTAATACGGGGAGGTAGGGGAAACACCATATATTTT	CASSLIRGGRGNTIYF
TRBV7-2	-	-	TRBJ1-2	13	TGTGCCAGCAGCCCGAGACAAAACTATGGCTACACCTTC	CASSPRQNYGYTF
TRBV6-1	-	-	TRBJ2-7	16	TGTGCCAGCAGTGAACCGGGGCAGGGGGGTCGGTACGAGCAGTACTTC	CASSEPGQGGRYEQYF
TRBV7-9	TRBD1	-	TRBJ1-2	15	TGTGCCAGCAGCAGCGCCTCGACAGGGCCTTATGGCTACACCTTC	CASSSASTGPYGYTF
TRBV18	-	-	TRBJ2-1	16	TGTGCCAGCTCACCACTCAGGGAAATCTCCTACAATGAGCAGTTCTTC	CASSPLREISYNEQFF
TRBV5-5	TRBD1	-	TRBJ1-1	15	TGTGCCAGCAGCTTCCCGGGACAGGGGGTTTCTGAAGCTTTCTTT	CASSFPGQGVSEAFF
TRBV5-6	-	-	TRBJ2-7	12	TGTGCCAGCATTATTGACACCTACGAGCAGTACTTC	CASIIDTYEQYF
TRBV6-1	-	-	TRBJ2-5	14	TGTGCCAGCAGTGATGTGGGGGCGCGTGAGACCCAGTACTTC	CASSDVGARETQYF
TRBV19	-	once	TRBJ2-6	16	TGTGCCAGTAGTACCCCGACAGGTACTGGGGCCAACGTCCTGACTTTC	CASSTPTGTGANVLTF
TRBV9	-	few	TRBJ1-6	16	TGTGCCAGCAGCACAAACCCGGGACACCGGGTCGGAGCCCTCCACTTT	CASSTNPGHRVGALHF
TRBV7-9	-	-	TRBJ1-1	13	TGTGCCAGCAGCTTAGATCTTGACACTGAAGCTTTCTTT	CASSLDLDTEAFF
TRBV28	TRBD1	-	TRBJ1-5	15	TGTGCCAGCAGACATCCGGACAGGGAAAATCAGCCCCAGCATTTT	CASRHPDRENQPQHF
TRBV10-3	TRBD1	-	TRBJ2-4	16	TGTGCCATCAGTGAGTCGCCTCCGACAGGGCCAAACATTCAGTACTTC	CAISESPPTGPNIQYF
TRBV6-2/TRBV6-3	-	-	TRBJ2-7	14	TGTGCCAGCAGTTACTCGACAGCCTCCTACGAGCAGTACTTC	CASSYSTASYEQYF
TRBV7-2	-	-	TRBJ1-5	12	TGTGCCAGCAGCTTAGCTCGGGGGCCCCAGCATTTT	CASSLARGPQHF
TRBV30	TRBD1	-	TRBJ1-2	15	TGTGCCTGGACCCCAGGGGGTTTTGAGGTCTATGGCTACACCTTC	CAWTPGGFEVYGYTF
TRBV20-1	-	-	TRBJ2-1	10	TGCAGTGCGCTCAGGGGTGAGCAGTTCTTC	CSALRGEQFF
TRBV5-6	TRBD1	-	TRBJ2-1	18	TGTGCCAGCAGCTTACCGGGACAGAGTATAGGTGGCCCCAATGAGCAGTTCTTC	CASSLPGQSIGGPNEQFF
TRBV28	-	-	TRBJ2-7	14	TGTGCCAGCAGTTTGGTGGGCGGAGGTTACGAGCAGTACTTC	CASSLVGGGYEQYF
TRBV21-1	-	-	TRBJ1-4	20	TGTGCCAGCAGCAAAGCGCTTTCCTTACCGGTTTGGACAGCTAATGAAAAACTGTTTTTT	CASSKALSLPVWTANEKLFF
TRBV3-1/TRBV3-2	-	-	TRBJ1-4	16	TGTGCCAGCAGCACTCGACATCAGGGGTTGGACGAAAAACTGTTTTTT	CASSTRHQGLDEKLFF
TRBV23-1	TRBD1	-	TRBJ1-2	14	TGCGCCAGCAAAGGACAAGGGGGCAGGGCTGGCTACACCTTC	CASKGQGGRAGYTF
TRBV6-2/TRBV6-3	TRBD1	-	TRBJ1-1	13	TGTGCCAGCAGTTACTCGCGGGACAGGGGAGCTTTCTTT	CASSYSRDRGAFF
TRBV12-5	TRBD1	once	TRBJ1-5	18	TGTGCTAGTGGTCGACAGGGTCCCCAGGCTTATAGCAATCAGCCCCAGCATTTT	CASGRQGPQAYSNQPQHF
TRBV6-8	-	-	TRBJ2-1	14	TGTGCCAGCAGTTACTCGGGGGGGCTCAATGAGCAGTTCTTC	CASSYSGGLNEQFF
TRBV28	TRBD2	-	TRBJ2-3	20	TGTGCCAGCAGTTTATCCCCGGGACTAGCGGGGGGGCCAGTAGCAGATACGCAGTATTTT	CASSLSPGLAGGPVADTQYF
TRBV6-6	-	-	TRBJ2-3	12	TGTGCCAGCAATATAGGGGGAGATACGCAGTATTTT	CASNIGGDTQYF
TRBV4-3	TRBD1	-	TRBJ1-3	16	TGCGCCAGCAGCCCCCAGGACAGGGGTACTGGAAACACCATATATTTT	CASSPQDRGTGNTIYF
TRBV7-9	TRBD2	-	TRBJ2-1	18	TGTGCCAGCAGCCAAGGCCATGGGACTAGCGGGGGGGCTGGTGAGCAGTTCTTC	CASSQGHGTSGGAGEQFF
TRBV14	-	-	TRBJ1-4	15	TGTGCCAGCAGCGGACAAGTGGGATCTAATGAAAAACTGTTTTTT	CASSGQVGSNEKLFF
TRBV6-4	-	once	TRBJ2-5	13	TGTGCCAGCAGCAGGGGTTCTGGGGAGACCCAGTACTTC	CASSRGSGETQYF
TRBV11-2	TRBD2	-	TRBJ2-1	19	TGTGCCAGCAGCTTCGTAGCGGGCCTGGCGACTAGCTCCTACAATGAGCAGTTCTTC	CASSFVAGLATSSYNEQFF
TRBV6-5	TRBD1	once	TRBJ1-2	15	TGTGCCAGCAGCGAGGACCGGACAGGGAGCTATGGCTACACCTTC	CASSEDRTGSYGYTF
TRBV6-5	-	-	TRBJ1-1	14	TGTGCCAGCAGTTACGACAGAAAGAACACTGAAGCTTTCTTT	CASSYDRKNTEAFF
TRBV5-5	-	-	TRBJ1-2	12	TGTGCCAGCACCGACAGAATTTATGGCTACACCTTC	CASTDRIYGYTF
TRBV7-9	-	-	TRBJ1-1	13	TGTGCCAGCAGCTCTATTGGGAACACTGAAGCTTTCTTT	CASSSIGNTEAFF
TRBV7-2	TRBD1	-	TRBJ2-3	17	TGTGCCAGCAGCTCCCGTGTGGGACAGTGGGGCACAGATACGCAGTATTTT	CASSSRVGQWGTDTQYF
TRBV5-5	-	-	TRBJ2-7	15	TGTGCCAGCAGCTTGCACAGGGAAGGAATGTACGAGCAGTACTTC	CASSLHREGMYEQYF
TRBV4-3	TRBD2	-	TRBJ2-5	15	TGCGCCAGCAGCCGGATACTAGCGGGGCGGGAGACCCAGTACTTC	CASSRILAGRETQYF